These 30 T cell receptor beta chains came from one sample sequenced in a study of response to subunit inactivated influenza vaccine. From the RT-PCR reads, TCRdb called clonotypes with MiXCR, one entry per CDR3 protein. The sample yields roughly 460,000 distinct CDR3 sequences, approximately 9.9% seen once. This material consisted of PBMCs from blood, taken about 6 weeks after vaccination. These receptors were collected from a man aged 50-60 years who received an inactivated influenza vaccine.

In this sample, this clonotype turned up once. Possible read error: a much larger clone is one base away. The CDR3 does not close with the conserved phenylalanine or tryptophan, likely indicating a read error. V and J are TRBV28 and TRBJ2-7; D is possibly TRBD1 (6 bases). Germline loops: CDR1 MDHEN, CDR2 SYDVKM. CDR3 size: 14 residues. With 5 bases removed from V and 2 bases from J, the gap between germline ends came to 13 bases. The CDR3 region is CASSRTGSPYEQYI. The CDR3 coding sequence is TGTGCCAGCAGTCGTACAGGGTCCCCCTACGAGCAGTACATC.

The gene calls are TRBV12-3 or TRBV12-4 and TRBJ2-1; the match to TRBD2 covers 10 bases. CDR3 length: 16 amino acids. Trimming removed 5 bases from V and 8 bases from J; junction bases left unmatched: 12. The CDR3 nucleotides read TGTGCCAGCAGTCTAAGGCTAGCGGGAGTTCAGGATGAGCAGTTCTTC. Amino acid sequence: CASSLRLAGVQDEQFF.

The chain carries TRBV5-5 and TRBJ1-2, with TRBD1 as a possible D gene (6 bases). The CDR3 sequence is 16 residues long. V was trimmed by 2 bases and J by 5 bases, leaving 19 bases between them. The germline gives CDR1 SGHKS, CDR2 YYEKEE (reference sequence). CDR3 in DNA: TGTGCCAGCAGCTTTCCCCGACGAGGGACATCTTATGGCTACACCTTC. Protein sequence: CASSFPRRGTSYGYTF.

The J gene is TRBJ2-1, the V gene TRBV15, with D possibly being TRBD1 (6 bases). CDR3 length equals 19 residues. Per the germline V gene, CDR1 is LNHNV and CDR2 is YYDKDF (reference sequence). The V gene lost 0 bases and the J gene lost 2 bases, with 20 bases spanning the gap. CDR3: CATSRETSLWGLTYNEQFF. In DNA form, the CDR3 reads TGTGCCACCAGCAGAGAAACCTCTCTATGGGGGCTCACCTACAATGAGCAGTTCTTC.

The sample holds a few counts of this clonotype. The chain employs TRBV20-1 and TRBJ2-3, with D possibly matching TRBD1 (5 bases). Trimming stripped 0 bases from V and 0 bases from J, with 10 bases between. This CDR3 is built from 15 residues. From germline, CDR1 is DFQATT and CDR2 SNEGSKA (reference sequence). CDR3 loop: CSARDPRTSTDTQYF. CDR3 in DNA: TGCAGTGCTAGAGATCCCAGGACAAGCACAGATACGCAGTATTTT.

This clonotype showed up just a few times. The V gene is TRBV19, the J gene TRBJ2-1, with a weak D call TRBD1 (6 bases). Trimming left V 7 bases short and J 8 bases short, with 21 bases between. Germline assignment: CDR1 LNHDA and CDR2 SQIVND (reference sequence). The CDR3 spans 15 residues. CDR3 DNA: TGTGCCAGTACTCTTCAGGGGACCTTGGGACATGAGCAGTTCTTC. It specifies CASTLQGTLGHEQFF.

This clonotype was picked up a small number of times. The chain employs TRBV28 and TRBJ2-1; maybe TRBD1 (5 bases). From germline, CDR1 is MDHEN and CDR2 SYDVKM. The CDR3 is made up of 13 amino acids. Trimming pared 2 bases from V and 7 bases from J, leaving 9 bases between. The CDR3 sequence: CASSLTGQNEQFF. The CDR3 nucleotides read TGTGCCAGCAGTTTAACTGGACAAAATGAGCAGTTCTTC.

Ten or more counts support this clonotype. The chain couples TRBV28 to TRBJ2-5, with TRBD1 identical over 9 bases. CDR3 length equals 17 residues. Germline CDR1 MDHEN, CDR2 SYDVKM. J lost 5 bases, V lost 8 bases, and 18 bases had no gene match. Here the CDR3 reads CASRMSAGTGSLETQYF. The CDR3 DNA reads TGTGCCAGCCGTATGAGTGCCGGGACAGGGAGTTTGGAGACCCAGTACTTC.

In this sample, this clonotype turned up once. A single base separates this from a much larger clone, so it may be a read error. The genes are TRBV20-1 and TRBJ1-3; D gene ambiguous. CDR1 DFQATT and CDR2 SNEGSKA come from the germline V gene (reference sequence). CDR3 length equals 15 residues. The CDR3 protein is CNARPRLARGNTIYF. The CDR3 nucleotides are TGCAATGCTAGACCCCGGCTGGCCAGAGGAAACACCATATATTTT.

This clonotype was counted a single time. The J gene is TRBJ1-2, the V gene TRBV28, with D perhaps TRBD1 (6 bases). V was clipped by 4 bases and J by 6 bases, with 18 bases between them. This CDR3 spans 15 amino acids. Germline V gives CDR1 MDHEN, CDR2 SYDVKM. As DNA, the CDR3 is TGTGCCAGCAGTTCCCTAAGGGGCAGGGGAAATGGCTACACCTTC. Encoded protein: CASSSLRGRGNGYTF.

This chain joins TRBV7-9 and TRBJ1-2, with a possible D match to TRBD1 (5 bases). The CDR3 length is 14 residues. The germline CDR1 and CDR2 sequences are SEHNR and FQNEAQ (reference sequence). V was clipped by 3 bases and J by 7 bases, with 15 bases between them. CDR3: CASSFQGRGGGYTF. The CDR3 region has the DNA TGTGCCAGCAGCTTCCAGGGTCGAGGAGGTGGCTACACCTTC.

The chain recombines TRBV6-2 or TRBV6-3 with TRBJ1-3; D gene unclear. Trimming took off 0 bases at V and 0 bases at J, with 15 bases between the two ends. Germline CDR1 is MNHEY and CDR2 is SVGEGT. The CDR3 sequence is 18 residues long. As DNA, the CDR3 is TGTGCCAGCAGTTACTCGATTCGAGACCCAAACTCTGGAAACACCATATATTTT. Amino acid sequence: CASSYSIRDPNSGNTIYF.

The chain carries TRBV7-9 and TRBJ2-7, with TRBD2 identical over 8 bases. The germline V gene has CDR1 SEHNR and CDR2 FQNEAQ (reference sequence). The CDR3 runs 15 residues. With 5 bases clipped from V and 3 bases from J, the junction kept 9 bases outside the gene matches. The CDR3 sequence: CASSPGTSPYYEQYF. The DNA for the CDR3 is TGTGCCAGCAGCCCCGGGACTAGTCCTTACTACGAGCAGTACTTC.

The V call is TRBV5-1, the J call TRBJ2-2, with no clear D. Germline CDR1 and CDR2: SGHRS and YFSETQ. V dropped 0 bases and J dropped 7 bases, with 13 bases sitting between them. CDR3 length: 15 amino acids. The CDR3 sequence is CASSLAEDPSGELFF. The CDR3 DNA sequence: TGCGCCAGCAGCTTGGCAGAGGACCCCAGCGGGGAGCTGTTTTTT.

This clonotype occurred many times. J is TRBJ1-1 and V is TRBV5-1; 7 positions match TRBD1. The CDR3 has 16 amino acids. V shed 0 bases and J 3 bases; nucleotides not matched to a gene: 8. The V gene's germline CDR1 is SGHRS and CDR2 YFSETQ. The CDR3 spells CASSLGGGRGDTEAFF. The CDR3 DNA reads as TGCGCCAGCAGCTTGGGGGGCGGCAGGGGGGACACTGAAGCTTTCTTT.

This clonotype was observed a few times. The chain combines TRBV11-1 with TRBJ2-5, with D perhaps matching TRBD1 (5 bases). V lost 5 bases and J lost 4, with 11 bases in between. The CDR3 has 13 amino acids. In germline, CDR1 is SGHAT, CDR2 FQDESV (reference sequence). The CDR3: CASSTDRIETQYF. The CDR3 bases are TGTGCCAGCAGCACCGACAGAATAGAGACCCAGTACTTC.

This chain uses TRBV12-3 or TRBV12-4 with TRBJ2-2; D is ambiguous. Trimming took 5 bases from V and 10 from J, leaving 11 bases between them. The CDR3 runs 12 residues. CDR3 sequence reads: CASSPLKVELFF. CDR3 sequence (DNA): TGTGCCAGCAGTCCCCTGAAAGTGGAGCTGTTTTTT.

This clonotype was observed a few times. The V call is TRBV20-1, the J call TRBJ2-1; D is possibly TRBD1 (7 bases). The V end lost 0 bases, the J end lost 12 bases, and 21 bases lay between the germline ends. Per germline, CDR1 DFQATT and CDR2 SNEGSKA (reference sequence). There are 15 residues in the CDR3. This CDR3 reads CSARDLGGTASAQFF. As DNA, the CDR3 is TGCAGTGCTAGAGATCTTGGGGGGACAGCCAGTGCGCAGTTCTTC.

This chain links TRBV7-2 with TRBJ2-3, with 7 nucleotides matching TRBD1. The CDR3 contains 15 residues. Germline values: CDR1 SGHTA, CDR2 FQGNSA. V gave up 2 bases and J gave up 5 bases; unmatched junction bases: 7. CDR3 DNA sequence: TGTGCCAGCAGCTTAACACAGGGGTCGGTAGATACGCAGTATTTT. As protein: CASSLTQGSVDTQYF. The full variable domain, with the rest looked up from reference TRBV7-2 and TRBJ2-3, is GAGVSQSPSNKVTEKGKDVELRCDPISGHTALYWYRQSLGQGLEFLIYFQGNSAPDKSGLPSDRFSAERTGGSVSTLTIQRTQQEDSAVYLCASSLTQGSVDTQYFGPGTRLTVL.

The chain links TRBV6-6 to TRBJ2-7; possible D gene TRBD1, 5 bases. This CDR3 region has 12 residues. Trimming left V 6 bases short and J 3 bases short, with 9 bases between. Germline loops: CDR1 MNHNY, CDR2 SVGAGI (reference sequence). CDR3 sequence: CASRTTVYEQYF. CDR3 bases: TGTGCCAGCAGAACGACAGTCTACGAGCAGTACTTC.

The V call is TRBV20-1, the J call TRBJ1-2, with D possibly being TRBD1 (5 bases). Germline CDR1 reads DFQATT; CDR2 reads SNEGSKA (reference sequence). V was trimmed by 3 bases and J by 10 bases, leaving 18 bases between them. This CDR3 comprises 13 residues. The CDR3 loop reads CSASGTVPKAYTF. CDR3 in DNA: TGCAGTGCTAGCGGGACTGTGCCGAAGGCCTACACCTTC.

There are a few counts of this clonotype. The chain uses TRBV20-1 and TRBJ2-1; tentatively, D is TRBD2 (5 bases). The ends were cut back, 0 bases at V and 8 bases at J, with 17 bases in the middle. This CDR3 has 15 amino acids. In germline, CDR1 is DFQATT, CDR2 SNEGSKA (reference sequence). CDR3 in DNA: TGCAGTGCTAGAGATGGGAGCGGACCTGGGGATGAGCAGTTCTTC. Its translation is CSARDGSGPGDEQFF.

The sample holds a few counts of this clonotype. The chain employs TRBV7-8 and TRBJ2-7, with D unresolved. The CDR3 contains 13 residues. The V and J ends lost 3 bases and 5 bases respectively, with 11 bases between them. Per germline, CDR1 SGHVS and CDR2 FQNEAQ. CDR3 DNA sequence: TGTGCCAGCAGCTTCGGCACGAAGGACGAGCAGTACTTC. Its protein product is CASSFGTKDEQYF.

This clonotype was counted a few times. The chain carries TRBV24-1 and TRBJ2-5; D remains unclear. CDR1 is KGHDR and CDR2 is SFDVKD in the germline V gene. The CDR3 loop spans 12 amino acids. V dropped 4 bases and J dropped 5 bases, with 7 bases sitting between them. The CDR3 region has the DNA TGTGCCACCAGTGACAGAAGGGAGACCCAGTACTTC. This sequence encodes CATSDRRETQYF.

The CDR3 sequence: CATSRWGRNEQFF. CDR3 DNA sequence: TGTGCCACCAGTCGTTGGGGTAGGAATGAGCAGTTCTTC. The chain links TRBV24-1 to TRBJ2-1, with unresolved D. The CDR3 is made up of 13 amino acids. The V and J ends lost 6 bases and 7 bases respectively, with 12 bases between them. Per germline, CDR1 KGHDR and CDR2 SFDVKD.

This clonotype was seen at least ten times. CDR3 sequence reads: CAIGRASGTDTQYF. CDR3 coding DNA: TGTGCCATCGGTCGAGCGTCTGGCACAGATACGCAGTATTTT. The chain combines TRBV10-3 with TRBJ2-3; unclear D gene. The germline V gene has CDR1 ENHRY and CDR2 SYGVKD. Trimming cost V 8 bases and J 1 base, with 13 bases left between them. The CDR3 is made up of 14 amino acids.

This clonotype was found many times. The chain links TRBV12-3 or TRBV12-4 to TRBJ1-5; D perhaps matches TRBD1 (6 bases). CDR3 length: 14 amino acids. V gave up 3 bases and J gave up 3 bases, with 9 bases separating them. The CDR3 bases are TGTGCCAGCAGTTTGACAGGCCCCAATCAGCCCCAGCATTTT. The encoded protein is CASSLTGPNQPQHF.

This clonotype was detected only a few times. The chain uses TRBV20-1 and TRBJ2-1; D unresolved. V was pared by 3 bases and J by 4 bases, with 10 bases between. The CDR3 is 13 amino acids. Germline V gives CDR1 DFQATT, CDR2 SNEGSKA (reference sequence). Written as DNA, the CDR3 is TGCAGTGCTAGCTCGACTGGTTACAATGAGCAGTTCTTC. It encodes CSASSTGYNEQFF.

This clonotype showed up just a few times. The CDR3 bases are TGTGCCAGCAGTTACTTTAAAGAGACCCAGTACTTC. This encodes CASSYFKETQYF. The V gene is TRBV6-2 or TRBV6-3, the J gene TRBJ2-5, with no clear D. V shed 1 base and J shed 3 bases, with 3 bases lying between them. Germline CDR1 reads MNHEY; CDR2 reads SVGEGT. The CDR3 is made up of 12 amino acids.

The chain is built from TRBV6-5 and TRBJ2-5; no definite D call. Germline lookup yields CDR1 MNHEY and CDR2 SVGAGI. V lost 2 bases, J lost 5 bases, and 15 bases lay in between. This CDR3 contains 15 residues. CDR3 in amino acids: CASSYVWSRRETQYF. The CDR3 nucleotides are TGTGCCAGCAGTTACGTATGGTCTAGAAGGGAGACCCAGTACTTC.